This T cell receptor (beta chain) was recorded in a study of blood T cell repertoires in COVID-19. The overall study: The samples span acute and convalescent COVID-19 from the United States, Italy and Spain.

This CDR3 comprises 19 residues. Authors' data handling: How many nucleated cells were present was estimated from reference gene primer amplification. Here immunoSEQ multiplex PCR was the method, and the copy in TCRdb shows in-frame clones only, minus some. For V, J and clone size, that table is used; D and trimming come from the DNA. The sample carries about 200,000 clones, 75% to 85% recorded once. Sequencing input: peripheral blood. This clonotype originated in a human donor in a cohort sampled during active COVID-19. The chain links TRBV21-1 to TRBJ1-3; the table's D call of TRBD1 was not tested on the DNA. TRBV21-1 is recorded as a pseudogene. Here the CDR3 DNA reads TGTGCCAGCACCCTAGACCGACAGCACCAATGGTCCTGTGGAAACACCATATATTTT. Translation: CASTLDRQHQWSCGNTIYF.